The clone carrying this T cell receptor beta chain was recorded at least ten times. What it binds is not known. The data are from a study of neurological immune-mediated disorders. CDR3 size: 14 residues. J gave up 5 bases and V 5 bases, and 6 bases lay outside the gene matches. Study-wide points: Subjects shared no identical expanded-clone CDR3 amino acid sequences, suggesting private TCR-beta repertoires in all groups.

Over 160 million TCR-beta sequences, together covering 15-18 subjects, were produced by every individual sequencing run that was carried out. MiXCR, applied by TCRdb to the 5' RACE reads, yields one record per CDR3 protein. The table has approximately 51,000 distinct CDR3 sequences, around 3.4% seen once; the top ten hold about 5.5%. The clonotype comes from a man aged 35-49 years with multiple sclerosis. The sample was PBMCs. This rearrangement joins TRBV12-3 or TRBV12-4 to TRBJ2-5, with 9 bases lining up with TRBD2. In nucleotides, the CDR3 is TGTGCCAGCAGTGCACCAACTAGCGGGGAGACCCAGTACTTC. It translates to CASSAPTSGETQYF.